This T cell receptor beta chain emerged from a study of CXCR3-negative and CXCR3-positive naive CD8 T cells. Study-wide findings and caveats: Similar levels of surface CD5 were seen between naive subsets; TCR strength was inferred from TRB CDR3 properties. The study found comparably high diversity in both naive subsets and much lower diversity in memory CD8+ cells. Similar TRBV-TRBJ gene usage was seen in naive CXCR3-negative and CXCR3-positive cells, but not in memory cells. Naive cells that were CXCR3-positive had more hydrophobic TRB CDR3s (compared with CXCR3-negative naive cells).

TRB cDNA was prepared as libraries by UMI-labeled 5' RACE. From its re-call of the 5' RACE reads, TCRdb lists each CDR3 protein once, without DNA. This table lists 150,000 or so distinct CDR3 sequences. Germline lookup yields CDR1 MDHEN and CDR2 SYDVKM. This CDR3 has 14 amino acids. As for this clonotype: The antigen is not known.

Naive CD8+ T cells carried a CD45RO-CCR7+CD27+CD95- phenotype. The sample consisted of naive CXCR3+ CD8+ T cells from blood. Documented subset: CD45RO-CCR7+CD27+CD95- naive CD8+ T cells expressing CXCR3 (TNR3+). The TCR sequence derives from a human donor in good health. Some clones in this sample may be carry-over from other donors' samples. The chain is built from TRBV28 and TRBJ1-6; TCRdb picks TRBD1, but there is no DNA to check that call. CDR3 residues: CASSPTGHGSPLHF.